A single sample is the source of the 29 T cell receptor beta chains below, sequenced in a study of human T cells and chemical hapten exposure (dated by TCRdb to about 2021). The method behind the library was RACE. Sequencing took place on a NextSeq 500. The public reads were run again by TCRdb, first through fastp at Q25 and then through MiXCR, and only productive beta chains were kept. Entries that share a CDR3 protein sequence are merged under the most common genes and DNA. Within this sample are fewer than 85,000 distinct CDR3 sequences, with around 9.3% of them counted one time only. Of the sample, less than 2% is held by the ten largest clones. The time point label of this sample denotes: healthy volunteer bleed at 6 weeks. Total RNA was isolated from unfractionated whole blood collected in Tempus Blood RNA tubes. Sequenced material: whole blood. All receptors come from a female donor in good health. Some clones in this sample may be carry-over from other donors' samples.

This clonotype was recorded many times. CDR3 nucleotide sequence: TGCAGTGCTAGAGATCAAGGGGGCAATCAGCCCCAGCATTTT. This codes for CSARDQGGNQPQHF. The chain couples TRBV20-1 to TRBJ1-5; possibly TRBD1 for D (5 bases). The V gene lost 0 bases and the J gene lost 2 bases, with 8 bases spanning the gap. The CDR3 contains 14 residues. Germline V lookup: CDR1 DFQATT, CDR2 SNEGSKA (reference sequence).

At least ten counts were recorded for this clonotype. The rearrangement uses TRBV20-1 and TRBJ1-1, with D hard to call. The CDR3 extends over 13 amino acids. The germline gives CDR1 DFQATT, CDR2 SNEGSKA (reference sequence). V shed 6 bases and J shed 0 bases, with 11 bases lying between them. Written as DNA, the CDR3 is TGCAGTGCGCGCAGGTATTTGAACACTGAAGCTTTCTTT. Residues: CSARRYLNTEAFF.

The chain recombines TRBV5-1 with TRBJ2-2; D remains ambiguous. CDR1 is SGHRS, CDR2 YFSETQ, per germline. The CDR3 covers 13 residues. With 3 bases removed from V and 8 bases from J, the gap between germline ends came to 11 bases. Here the CDR3 DNA reads TGCGCCAGCAGCTGGCAGCCCACAGGGGAGCTGTTTTTT. It encodes CASSWQPTGELFF. Together with reference TRBV5-1 and TRBJ2-2, the CDR3 gives the full variable domain: KAGVTQTPRYLIKTRGQQVTLSCSPISGHRSVSWYQQTPGQGLQFLFEYFSETQRNKGNFPGRFSGRQFSNSRSEMNVSTLELGDSALYLCASSWQPTGELFFGEGSRLTVL.

This clonotype was detected a few times. The chain recombines TRBV2 with TRBJ2-1; 8 bases are a match to TRBD1. The germline V gene has CDR1 SNHLY and CDR2 FYNNEI. The V gene end was trimmed by 7 bases and the J gene end by 2 bases; junction bases not matched to a gene: 13. This CDR3 is built from 17 residues. CDR3 loop: CASKLAGGSPTYNEQFF. In nucleotides, the CDR3 is TGTGCCAGCAAACTGGCAGGGGGCTCACCAACCTACAATGAGCAGTTCTTC.

V gene TRBV5-6 combines with J gene TRBJ1-1; D is perhaps TRBD1 (6 bases). Per germline, CDR1 SGHDT and CDR2 YYEEEE. Trimming pared 8 bases from V and 5 bases from J, leaving 16 bases between. The CDR3 consists of 13 residues. The CDR3 sequence is CASTPLRGTEAFF. In DNA, the CDR3 is TGTGCCAGTACTCCGCTGAGGGGGACTGAAGCTTTCTTT. Full variable domain (outside the CDR3, taken from reference TRBV5-6 and TRBJ1-1): DAGVTQSPTHLIKTRGQQVTLRCSPKSGHDTVSWYQQALGQGPQFIFQYYEEEERQRGNFPDRFSGHQFPNYSSELNVNALLLGDSALYLCASTPLRGTEAFFGQGTRLTVV.

This clonotype appeared many times. V is TRBV4-3 and J is TRBJ1-1; D unclear. V was shortened by 0 bases and J by 7 bases, with 18 bases between the two germline ends. This CDR3 is built from 16 residues. Germline CDR1 is LGHNA and CDR2 is YSLEER. CDR3 region: CASSQDIGLGLDEAFF. DNA of the CDR3: TGCGCCAGCAGCCAAGATATTGGGCTGGGGTTGGATGAAGCTTTCTTT.

The sample holds many counts of this clonotype. The V and J genes are TRBV11-2 and TRBJ2-5; TRBD1 or TRBD2 may be the D gene (6 bases each). The CDR3 is made up of 16 amino acids. The germline V and J ends were trimmed by 2 bases and 1 base, with 14 bases remaining between them. Germline V gives CDR1 SGHAT, CDR2 FQNNGV. The CDR3 DNA reads as TGTGCCAGCAGCTTACTGGGGGGCATACCCCAAGAGACCCAGTACTTC. As protein: CASSLLGGIPQETQYF.

Remarks on this clonotype: A much larger clone sits a single nucleotide away, making a read error possible. This chain links TRBV12-3 or TRBV12-4 with TRBJ1-2; 7 positions agree with TRBD1. Trimming at V came to 4 bases and at J to 4 bases, leaving 6 bases not matched to a gene. The CDR3 is made up of 14 amino acids. Here the CDR3 DNA reads TGTGCCAGCAGTTCCGGGACAGAGCTCTATGGCTACACCTTC. Amino acid sequence: CASSSGTELYGYTF.

Many counts were recorded for this clonotype. The V call is TRBV12-2, the J call TRBJ2-7; no check of the table's D call, TRBD1, against the DNA was made. TRBV12-2 is marked as a pseudogene. CDR3 size: 17 residues. CDR3 sequence (DNA): TGTGCAAGTCGCTCTACCCCGAAGGGACAGCGATCCTACGAGCAGTACTTC. Amino acids: CASRSTPKGQRSYEQYF.

At least ten counts were recorded for this clonotype. The chain is built from TRBV10-1 and TRBJ1-1; D is ambiguous. The V end lost 4 bases, the J end lost 0 bases, and 9 bases lay between the germline ends. The CDR3 consists of 14 residues. Germline V gene lookup returns CDR1 WNHNN and CDR2 SYGVQD (reference sequence). CDR3 DNA sequence: TGCGCCAGCAGTGGACCAGAGTTGAACACTGAAGCTTTCTTT. It encodes CASSGPELNTEAFF.

The gene calls are TRBV5-6 and TRBJ2-3, with TRBD2 matching 9 bases. Germline loops: CDR1 SGHDT, CDR2 YYEEEE. The CDR3 sequence is 16 residues long. The J segment lost 2 bases and the V segment lost 0 bases, leaving 4 bases of the junction unmatched. CDR3 sequence: CASSLDSSGVTDTQYF. In DNA, the CDR3 is TGTGCCAGCAGCTTGGACTCTAGCGGGGTCACAGATACGCAGTATTTT.

This rearrangement joins TRBV3-1 to TRBJ2-3; no definite D call. The CDR3 sequence is 14 residues long. The V end lost 2 bases, the J end lost 2 bases, and 8 bases lay between the germline ends. The V gene's germline CDR1 is LGHDT and CDR2 YNNKEL (reference sequence). CDR3 sequence reads: CASSQLSITDTQYF. The CDR3 DNA sequence: TGTGCCAGCAGCCAACTTTCGATCACAGATACGCAGTATTTT.

CDR3 in DNA: TGTGCCTGGAGTGTGACACAGGGGCAAGAGACCCAGTACTTC. Its translation: CAWSVTQGQETQYF. The chain links TRBV30 to TRBJ2-5; 7 bases match TRBD1. Germline V gene data show CDR1 as GTSNPN and CDR2 as SVGIG (reference sequence). CDR3 length: 14 residues. The trim removed 0 bases at V and 2 bases at J, leaving 3 bases unmatched.

This clonotype was recorded at least ten times. This sequence joins TRBV28 and TRBJ1-3; D gene uncertain. V was trimmed by 4 bases and J by 1 base, leaving 8 bases between them. Germline CDR1 and CDR2: MDHEN and SYDVKM. This CDR3 region has 14 residues. CDR3 nucleotide sequence: TGTGCCAGCAGTTCCTATCGGTCTGGAAACACCATATATTTT. Residues: CASSSYRSGNTIYF.

This clonotype was seen repeatedly, ten times or more. The chain combines TRBV6-2 or TRBV6-3 with TRBJ1-2; TRBD1 is a possible D gene (5 bases). The CDR3 is 12 amino acids. Germline V gives CDR1 MNHEY, CDR2 SVGEGT. V dropped 2 bases and J dropped 4 bases, with 5 bases sitting between them. This chain's CDR3 is CASSYGTYGYTF. The CDR3 DNA reads as TGTGCCAGCAGTTACGGGACCTATGGCTACACCTTC.

This clonotype was seen more than once but under ten times. The chain carries TRBV20-1 and TRBJ2-3; no definite D call. Looked up from germline, CDR1 is DFQATT and CDR2 is SNEGSKA (reference sequence). The V gene lost 0 bases and the J gene lost 2 bases, with 9 bases spanning the gap. The CDR3 is made up of 14 amino acids. CDR3 protein: CSAREGTATDTQYF. Written as DNA, the CDR3 is TGCAGTGCTAGAGAGGGAACAGCCACAGATACGCAGTATTTT.

Of note for this clonotype: This may stem from a read error, because a much larger clone lies one nucleotide away. V usage is TRBV6-5 and J usage is TRBJ1-2; D is uncertain. The V gene lost 3 bases and the J gene lost 4 bases, with 15 bases spanning the gap. Germline V CDR1 and CDR2: MNHEY, SVGAGI. The CDR3 extends over 15 amino acids. DNA for the CDR3: TGTGCCAGCAGTTATACCCGAACAGCTTCCTATGGCTACACCTTC. Translated, it gives CASSYTRTASYGYTF.

This clonotype was recorded a few times. J is TRBJ1-5 and V is TRBV28; weak D call: TRBD1 (5 bases). The germline V and J ends were trimmed by 3 bases and 1 base, with 13 bases remaining between them. The CDR3 totals 16 residues. The germline gives CDR1 MDHEN, CDR2 SYDVKM. DNA for the CDR3: TGTGCCAGCAGTTTTATGGCGGGGGTAAGCAATCAGCCCCAGCATTTT. It specifies CASSFMAGVSNQPQHF.

This clonotype was detected ten times or more. The J gene is TRBJ1-6, the V gene TRBV12-3 or TRBV12-4; 9 nucleotides line up with TRBD1. This CDR3 contains 15 residues. V gave up 5 bases and J gave up 6 bases; unmatched junction bases: 5. The CDR3 is CASSQTGGRNSPLHF. As DNA, the CDR3 is TGTGCCAGCAGTCAGACAGGGGGGCGTAATTCACCCCTCCACTTT.

The chain has TRBV1 and TRBJ1-1. TRBV1 is recorded as a pseudogene. The CDR3 loop spans 10 amino acids. The CDR3 DNA sequence: TGCACCAGCAGCCAATCCCAAGCTTTCTTT. Translation: CTSSQSQAFF.

This clonotype was detected many times. The V and J genes are TRBV20-1 and TRBJ1-1; TRBD1 is a possible D gene (5 bases). Germline V gene lookup returns CDR1 DFQATT and CDR2 SNEGSKA (reference sequence). V was pared by 2 bases and J by 0 bases, with 10 bases between. The CDR3 runs to 14 residues. CDR3 sequence reads: CSARQGGLNTEAFF. The CDR3, as DNA: TGCAGTGCTAGACAGGGAGGGTTGAACACTGAAGCTTTCTTT.

The V gene is TRBV20-1, the J gene TRBJ2-1, with D unresolved. V lost 6 bases to trimming and J lost 0 bases, with 15 bases between them. CDR3 length: 15 residues. Looked up from germline, CDR1 is DFQATT and CDR2 is SNEGSKA (reference sequence). CDR3 sequence reads: CSADDRRISYNEQFF. The CDR3 nucleotides are TGCAGTGCCGACGATCGCCGAATCTCCTACAATGAGCAGTTCTTC.

There are many counts of this clonotype. The chain is built from TRBV20-1 and TRBJ1-4; tentative D call: TRBD1 (5 bases). Trimming removed 0 bases from V and 8 bases from J, with 16 bases in between. This CDR3 is built from 15 residues. CDR1 is DFQATT and CDR2 is SNEGSKA in the germline V gene (reference sequence). DNA of the CDR3: TGCAGTGCTAGAGATCCGGGACCCCCTGGGGAAAAACTGTTTTTT. Protein product: CSARDPGPPGEKLFF.

This clonotype was recorded many times. The V call is TRBV6-2 or TRBV6-3, the J call TRBJ1-5; D gene unclear. The germline V gene has CDR1 MNHEY and CDR2 SVGEGT. Deletions cut 8 bases from V and 0 bases from J, with 8 bases between. The length of the CDR3 is 13 residues. CDR3 amino acids: CASSEYSNQPQHF. The CDR3 DNA follows: TGTGCCAGCTCCGAATATAGCAATCAGCCCCAGCATTTT.

V is TRBV24-1 and J is TRBJ2-7; no reliable D call. The germline V gene encodes CDR1 KGHDR and CDR2 SFDVKD. V shed 3 bases and J shed 5 bases, with 16 bases lying between them. The CDR3 is 15 amino acids. CDR3 residues: CATSDTADQPHEQYF. Written as DNA, the CDR3 is TGTGCCACCAGTGATACCGCAGACCAGCCCCACGAGCAGTACTTC.

This clonotype was counted ten times or more. The chain carries TRBV2 and TRBJ1-5, with no clear D. The ends were cut back, 8 bases at V and 7 bases at J, with 24 bases in the middle. The CDR3 has 16 amino acids. The germline V gene has CDR1 SNHLY and CDR2 FYNNEI. The CDR3 region is CASVRDNPHRGQPQHF. The DNA of the CDR3 is TGTGCCAGCGTCCGAGACAATCCCCACCGGGGACAGCCCCAGCATTTT.

This clonotype was counted a few times. This chain uses TRBV29-1 with TRBJ2-1; 11 nucleotides agree with TRBD1. Losses at the gene ends were 4 bases for V and 9 bases for J; bases not matched to a gene: 2. The germline V gene has CDR1 SQVTM and CDR2 ANQGSEA. The CDR3 length is 12 residues. The CDR3 reads CSVGTGGGEQFF. CDR3 in DNA: TGCAGCGTTGGGACAGGGGGCGGTGAGCAGTTCTTC.

This clonotype showed up just a few times. This chain connects TRBV12-3 or TRBV12-4 to TRBJ1-1; D is unresolved. V shed 2 bases and J shed 3 bases, with 7 bases lying between them. The CDR3 contains 13 residues. The CDR3 DNA reads as TGTGCCAGCAGTTTATACGGGCACACTGAAGCTTTCTTT. Protein product: CASSLYGHTEAFF.

This clonotype was detected many times. The V gene is TRBV7-2, the J gene TRBJ1-6; tentative D call: TRBD1 (6 bases). In germline, CDR1 is SGHTA, CDR2 FQGNSA. The V gene lost 5 bases and the J gene lost 0 bases, with 17 bases spanning the gap. This CDR3 spans 18 amino acids. The CDR3 reads CASSRTGSMSSYNSPLHF. CDR3 bases: TGTGCCAGCAGCCGTACAGGGTCGATGAGCTCCTATAATTCACCCCTCCACTTT.